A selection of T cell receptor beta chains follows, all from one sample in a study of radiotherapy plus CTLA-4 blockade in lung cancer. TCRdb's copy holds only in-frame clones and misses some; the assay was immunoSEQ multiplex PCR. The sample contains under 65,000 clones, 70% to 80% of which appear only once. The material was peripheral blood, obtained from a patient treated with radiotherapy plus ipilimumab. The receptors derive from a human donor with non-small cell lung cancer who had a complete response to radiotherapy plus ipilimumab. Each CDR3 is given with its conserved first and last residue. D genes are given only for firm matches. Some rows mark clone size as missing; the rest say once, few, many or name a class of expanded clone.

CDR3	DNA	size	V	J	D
CASGSPGISGANVLTF	TGTGCTAGTGGTTCGCCAGGGATCTCTGGGGCCAACGTCCTGACTTTC	.	TRBV12-5	TRBJ2-6	.
CASRSGPNQPQHF	TGTGCCAGCAGGTCAGGGCCCAATCAGCCCCAGCATTTT	.	TRBV2	TRBJ1-5	.
CASTRGTPYNSPLHF	TGTGCCAGCACGAGGGGGACACCTTATAATTCACCCCTCCACTTT	.	TRBV2	TRBJ1-6	.
CTSSFAGAGGYTF	TGCACCAGCAGCTTCGCCGGAGCGGGTGGCTACACCTTC	.	TRBV1	TRBJ1-2	.
CASSPTGLNTEAFF	TGCGCCAGCAGTCCTACGGGGTTGAACACTGAAGCTTTCTTT	.	TRBV5-1	TRBJ1-1	.
CASTPVGANEKLFF	TGTGCCAGTACCCCGGTAGGGGCTAATGAAAAACTGTTTTTT	few	TRBV19	TRBJ1-4	.
CASTTGTGTYGYTF	TGTGCCAGCACGACCGGGACAGGGACCTATGGCTACACCTTC	.	TRBV28	TRBJ1-2	TRBD1
CASTGQTYEQYF	TGTGCCAGCACCGGACAGACCTACGAGCAGTACTTC	few	TRBV6-6	TRBJ2-7	.
CSARGRQETQYF	TGCAGTGCCAGGGGCAGGCAAGAGACCCAGTACTTC	.	TRBV29-1	TRBJ2-5	.
CASSSGQGPYNEQFF	TGTGCCAGCAGTTCAGGACAGGGCCCCTACAATGAGCAGTTCTTC	.	TRBV5-6	TRBJ2-1	TRBD1
CASSTRTSGSGDTQYF	TGTGCCAGCAGTACCCGGACTAGCGGGAGTGGCGATACGCAGTATTTT	.	TRBV2	TRBJ2-3	TRBD2
CATMAGEGEKLFF	TGTGCCACCATGGCAGGAGAGGGTGAAAAACTGTTTTTT	.	TRBV15	TRBJ1-4	.
CASSPRGGEAGELFF	TGTGCCAGCTCCCCCCGAGGGGGTGAAGCCGGGGAGCTGTTTTTT	few	TRBV18	TRBJ2-2	.
CASSLTGGSIQYF	TGTGCCAGCAGCCTGACAGGGGGGAGCATTCAGTACTTC	.	TRBV7-2	TRBJ2-4	TRBD1
CASSEARGFQGYTF	TGTGCCAGCAGTGAAGCGAGGGGGTTCCAAGGCTACACCTTC	.	TRBV2	TRBJ1-2	.
CASSPGETQYF	TGTGCCAGCAGCCCGGGAGAGACCCAGTACTTC	.	TRBV6-6	TRBJ2-5	.
CASSEGRGTDTQYF	TGTGCCAGCAGTGAGGGTAGAGGTACAGATACGCAGTATTTT	.	TRBV6-1	TRBJ2-3	.
CASSGTGTGSDYGYTF	TGTGCCAGCTCAGGCACCGGGACAGGGTCGGACTATGGCTACACCTTC	.	TRBV18	TRBJ1-2	TRBD1
CASTQVNNQPQHF	TGTGCCAGCACCCAGGTAAACAATCAGCCCCAGCATTTT	.	TRBV6-1	TRBJ1-5	.
CASSSTVNTEAFF	TGCGCCAGCAGCTCAACAGTGAACACTGAAGCTTTCTTT	.	TRBV5-1	TRBJ1-1	.
CASSPRDEQYF	TGTGCCAGCAGTCCCCGGGACGAGCAGTACTTC	.	TRBV7-2	TRBJ2-7	.
CASSLEGPGTFRELFF	TGCGCCAGCAGCTTGGAGGGGCCGGGCACGTTCCGGGAGCTGTTTTTT	.	TRBV5-1	TRBJ2-2	.
CASSLDLRWAGRLGDQPQHF	TGTGCTAGCAGCTTAGATCTGCGGTGGGCAGGGAGGTTGGGGGATCAGCCCCAGCATTTT	once	TRBV7-7	TRBJ1-5	.
CASSQGPGYGYTF	TGCGCCAGCAGCCAAGGTCCGGGCTATGGCTACACCTTC	.	TRBV4-1	TRBJ1-2	.
CACWSRLATNEKLFF	TGTGCCTGTTGGTCCCGACTTGCAACTAATGAAAAACTGTTTTTT	few	TRBV30	TRBJ1-4	.
CASSYYQGNQPQHF	TGTGCCAGCAGTTACTATCAGGGCAATCAGCCCCAGCATTTT	.	TRBV6-5	TRBJ1-5	.
CASSLVPGGYTF	TGTGCCAGCAGCTTAGTACCGGGAGGCTACACCTTC	.	TRBV11-2	TRBJ1-2	.
CASNSRDRGQTEAFF	TGCGCCAGCAACTCCCGGGACAGGGGGCAAACTGAAGCTTTCTTT	.	TRBV5-1	TRBJ1-1	TRBD1
CASSLVLLIETQYF	TGTGCTAGCAGCTTAGTACTGTTGATCGAGACCCAGTACTTC	.	TRBV7-7	TRBJ2-5	.
CASSLGRDAKNIQYF	TGTGCCAGCAGCTTAGGACGGGATGCCAAAAACATTCAGTACTTC	few	TRBV13	TRBJ2-4	.
CASSTGSGNEKLFF	TGTGCCAGCTCAACAGGGAGTGGTAATGAAAAACTGTTTTTT	few	TRBV18	TRBJ1-4	.
CASSRSPGTGTYNEQFF	TGCGCCAGCAGCCGCTCCCCCGGGACTGGAACCTACAATGAGCAGTTCTTC	once	TRBV4-1	TRBJ2-1	.
CASSEVGRVNTEAFF	TGTGCCAGCAGTGAAGTCGGGCGGGTGAACACTGAAGCTTTCTTT	.	TRBV6-1	TRBJ1-1	.
CASSSQGTGEKLFF	TGTGCCAGCAGCTCTCAGGGGACGGGGGAAAAACTGTTTTTT	many	TRBV7-2	TRBJ1-4	.
CASSTSRVMNTEAFF	TGTGCCAGTAGTACTTCCCGAGTCATGAACACTGAAGCTTTCTTT	few	TRBV19	TRBJ1-1	.
CASSPTALPNSPLHF	TGCGCCAGCAGCCCAACAGCCTTACCGAATTCACCCCTCCACTTT	.	TRBV5-1	TRBJ1-6	.
CASSDYRDRGNRGYTF	TGTGCCAGCAGCGACTACCGGGACAGGGGTAATCGTGGCTACACCTTC	few	TRBV5-5	TRBJ1-2	TRBD1
CASSLATALYLTF	TGCGCCAGCAGCTTGGCCACAGCCCTCTATCTAACCTTC	.	TRBV5-1	TRBJ1-2	.
CASSLRGNTEAFF	TGCGCCAGCAGTCTCCGGGGAAACACTGAAGCTTTCTTT	.	TRBV5-1	TRBJ1-1	.
CASSGTGGADGYTF	TGTGCCAGCAGTGGGACAGGGGGCGCGGATGGCTACACCTTC	.	TRBV27	TRBJ1-2	TRBD1
CASSESVERWLDTQYF	TGCGCCAGCAGTGAGTCAGTAGAGCGGTGGCTGGATACGCAGTATTTT	.	TRBV10-2	TRBJ2-3	.
CASSLGLAVNTDTQYF	TGTGCCAGCAGCTTAGGACTAGCGGTCAACACAGATACGCAGTATTTT	.	TRBV7-8	TRBJ2-3	TRBD2
CASSYSGIQGALGYTF	TGTGCCAGCAGTTACTCCGGTATACAGGGGGCGCTCGGCTACACCTTC	.	TRBV6-6	TRBJ1-2	TRBD1
CASRLSGARSNQPQHF	TGTGCCAGCAGATTATCAGGGGCCCGGAGCAATCAGCCCCAGCATTTT	.	TRBV7-9	TRBJ1-5	.
CASSLGLGATGELFF	TGTGCCAGCAGCTTAGGTCTGGGGGCAACCGGGGAGCTGTTTTTT	.	TRBV9	TRBJ2-2	.
CASSLMTGEGNTIYF	TGTGCCAGCAGTTTAATGACAGGGGAAGGAAACACCATATATTTT	.	TRBV27	TRBJ1-3	TRBD1
CASSLEGDSGELFF	TGTGCCAGCAGCTTAGAAGGGGACAGCGGGGAGCTGTTTTTT	.	TRBV11-3	TRBJ2-2	TRBD1